Below, 13 T cell receptor beta chains from the same sample are listed, as sequenced in a study of response to subunit inactivated influenza vaccine. TCRdb re-called the RT-PCR reads through MiXCR, storing one row per CDR3 protein. The data contain about 570,000 distinct CDR3 sequences, 12% of them singletons. The sample here was PBMCs from blood, taken on the day of vaccination. These receptors were obtained from a man aged 50 to 59 who received an inactivated influenza vaccine.

The V call is TRBV6-2 or TRBV6-3, the J call TRBJ2-1; D possibly uses TRBD1 or TRBD2 (5 bases each). The V end was cut by 0 bases, the J end by 4 bases, with 19 bases between. This CDR3 region has 18 residues. Germline CDR1 is MNHEY and CDR2 is SVGEGT. CDR3 in amino acids: CASSYSITDPGTYNEQFF. As DNA, the CDR3 is TGTGCCAGCAGTTACTCGATAACGGACCCGGGGACGTACAATGAGCAGTTCTTC.

The chain has TRBV11-2 and TRBJ2-2; D may be TRBD2 (7 bases). The CDR3 length is 16 residues. Trimming cost V 7 bases and J 3 bases, with 18 bases left between them. In germline, CDR1 is SGHAT, CDR2 FQNNGV. CDR3 residues: CASMQGRESYTGELFF. In nucleotides, the CDR3 is TGTGCCAGCATGCAGGGGCGGGAGTCCTACACCGGGGAGCTGTTTTTT.

This clonotype was seen a few times. An end of the junction does not agree with germline; a read error may underlie this. The chain is built from TRBV7-9 and TRBJ2-3, with D possibly matching TRBD2 (5 bases). CDR1 and CDR2 from the germline V gene are SEHNR and FQNEAQ (reference sequence). The CDR3 sequence is 14 residues long. CDR3 coding DNA: TGTGCCAGCAGCCTAGCCGGTCGGAGGTATACGCAGTATTTT. Amino acid sequence: CASSLAGRRYTQYF.

The chain carries TRBV2 and TRBJ2-5; TRBD2 aligns across 7 bases. V gave up 5 bases and J gave up 3 bases; unmatched junction bases: 12. This CDR3 has 16 residues. Germline-derived CDR1 and CDR2 are SNHLY and FYNNEI. The CDR3 region has the DNA TGTGCCAGCAGTCCAGGCGGGGGTGCGGAAAAAGAGACCCAGTACTTC. Translating it yields CASSPGGGAEKETQYF.

This clonotype was seen a few times. The chain couples TRBV6-1 to TRBJ2-4; 7 bases line up with TRBD2. The V gene's germline CDR1 is MNHNS and CDR2 SASEGT. This CDR3 spans 16 amino acids. V dropped 4 bases and J dropped 8; count of bases not matched to a gene: 14. The CDR3 sequence is CASSALPRGTVHIQYF. The CDR3 nucleotides read TGTGCCAGCAGTGCCCTTCCGCGGGGGACCGTTCACATTCAGTACTTC.

This clonotype showed up many times. The rearrangement joins TRBV12-3 or TRBV12-4 to TRBJ1-6, with D maybe TRBD1 (6 bases). The ends were cut back, 8 bases at V and 8 bases at J, with 10 bases in the middle. The CDR3 has 12 residues. The CDR3 spells CASGYRDSPLHF. In DNA form, the CDR3 reads TGTGCCAGCGGATACAGGGATTCACCCCTCCACTTT.

The chain combines TRBV5-1 with TRBJ1-1; 7 bases map to TRBD1. The CDR3 is 14 residues long. Trimming removed 4 bases from V and 1 base from J; junction bases left unmatched: 4. CDR1 and CDR2 from the germline V gene are SGHRS and YFSETQ. This chain's CDR3 is CASSQGDGNTEAFF. The DNA for the CDR3 is TGCGCCAGCAGCCAGGGGGACGGGAACACTGAAGCTTTCTTT.

The V and J genes are TRBV6-5 and TRBJ2-2; 7 bases align to TRBD2. From germline, CDR1 is MNHEY and CDR2 SVGAGI. After removal of 0 bases from V and 4 bases from J, the junction contained 8 bases not matched to a gene. This CDR3 region has 17 residues. The CDR3 spells CASSYSVGGPVTGELFF. The CDR3 DNA reads as TGTGCCAGCAGTTACTCGGTGGGAGGGCCGGTCACCGGGGAGCTGTTTTTT.

CDR3 loop: CASSSPSGRSYEQYF. DNA for the CDR3: TGTGCCAGCAGTTCACCTAGCGGGAGATCCTACGAGCAGTACTTC. The rearrangement joins TRBV6-2 or TRBV6-3 to TRBJ2-7; 10 bases align to TRBD2. CDR3 length: 15 residues. Germline CDR1 MNHEY, CDR2 SVGEGT. The trim removed 4 bases at V and 1 base at J, leaving 4 bases unmatched.

This clonotype was observed a handful of times. This chain's CDR3 is CASSPPSGTYEQYF. The CDR3 DNA reads TGTGCCAGCAGTCCCCCTAGCGGCACCTACGAGCAGTACTTC. The J gene is TRBJ2-7, the V gene TRBV12-3 or TRBV12-4; 7 bases align to TRBD2. CDR3 length equals 14 residues. Trimming cost V 5 bases and J 2 bases; bases outside gene matches: 6.

This clonotype was seen more than once but under ten times. The gene calls are TRBV7-2 and TRBJ2-5; 13 nucleotides align to TRBD2. Germline-derived CDR1 and CDR2 are SGHTA and FQGNSA. Unmatched junction bases numbered 6, after V lost 5 bases and J lost 3 bases. CDR3 length equals 16 residues. CDR3 loop: CASSRTSGRGEETQYF. The CDR3 DNA sequence: TGTGCCAGCAGCCGAACTAGCGGGAGGGGAGAAGAGACCCAGTACTTC.

The chain uses TRBV7-6 and TRBJ2-1; 9 bases match TRBD1. The ends lost 3 bases at V and 8 bases at J; junction bases unmatched: 8. Germline V lookup: CDR1 SGHVS, CDR2 FNYEAQ. This CDR3 has 15 amino acids. CDR3 bases: TGTGCCAGCAGCTTGGCCGGGACAGGGAGCGATGAGCAGTTCTTC. This gives the protein CASSLAGTGSDEQFF.

The V and J genes are TRBV11-2 and TRBJ1-6; D is ambiguous. The V gene's germline CDR1 is SGHAT and CDR2 FQNNGV. V lost 3 bases and J lost 10, with 10 bases in between. The CDR3 is 13 amino acids. CDR3 coding DNA: TGTGCCAGCAGCTTCCCGGTTGGATCACCCCTCCACTTT. Translating gives CASSFPVGSPLHF. Full variable domain (outside the CDR3, taken from reference TRBV11-2 and TRBJ1-6): EAGVAQSPRYKIIEKRQSVAFWCNPISGHATLYWYQQILGQGPKLLIQFQNNGVVDDSQLPKDRFSAERLKGVDSTLKIQPAKLEDSAVYLCASSFPVGSPLHFGNGTRLTVT.